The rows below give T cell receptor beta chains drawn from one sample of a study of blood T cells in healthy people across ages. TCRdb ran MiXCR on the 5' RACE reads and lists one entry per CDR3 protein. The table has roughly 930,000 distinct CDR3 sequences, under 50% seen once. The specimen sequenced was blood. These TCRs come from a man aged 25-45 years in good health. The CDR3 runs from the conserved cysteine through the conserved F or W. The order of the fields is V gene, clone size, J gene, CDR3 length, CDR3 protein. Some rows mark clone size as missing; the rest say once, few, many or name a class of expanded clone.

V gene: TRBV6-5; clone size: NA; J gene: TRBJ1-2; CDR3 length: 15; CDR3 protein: CASSGTGTYNYGYTF
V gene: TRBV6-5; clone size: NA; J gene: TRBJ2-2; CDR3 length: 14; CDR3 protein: CASRGLAAPGELFF
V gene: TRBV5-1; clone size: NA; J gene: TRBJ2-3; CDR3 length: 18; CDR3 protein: CASSEGTSGGTSTDTQYF
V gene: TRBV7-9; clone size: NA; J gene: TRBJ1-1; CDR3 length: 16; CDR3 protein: CASSLGSGTMNTEAFF
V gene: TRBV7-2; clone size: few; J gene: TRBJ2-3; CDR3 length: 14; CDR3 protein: CASSSQPFTDTQYF
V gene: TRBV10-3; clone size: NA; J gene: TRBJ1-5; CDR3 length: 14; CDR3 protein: CAIRKTGEHQPQHF
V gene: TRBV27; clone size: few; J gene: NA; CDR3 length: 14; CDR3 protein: CASSRDFPGETQYF
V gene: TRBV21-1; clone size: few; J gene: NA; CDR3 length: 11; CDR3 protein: CATQDSYEQYF
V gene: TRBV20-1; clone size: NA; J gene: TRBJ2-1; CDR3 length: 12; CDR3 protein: CSALSREDEQFF
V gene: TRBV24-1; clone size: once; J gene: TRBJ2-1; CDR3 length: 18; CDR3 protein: CATSDQDRGRSLYNEQFF
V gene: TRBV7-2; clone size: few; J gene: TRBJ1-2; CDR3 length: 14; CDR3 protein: CASSSDRTKYGYTF
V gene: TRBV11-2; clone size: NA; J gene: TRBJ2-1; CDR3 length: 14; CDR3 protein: CASSLDRVGPEQFF
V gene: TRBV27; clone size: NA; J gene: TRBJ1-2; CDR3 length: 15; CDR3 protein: CASRLNRGLGYGYTF
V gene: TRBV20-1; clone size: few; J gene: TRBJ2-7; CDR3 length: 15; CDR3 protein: CSARPQNRDLYEQYF
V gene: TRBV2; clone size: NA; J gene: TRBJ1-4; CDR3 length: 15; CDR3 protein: CASSDWQNHNEKLFF
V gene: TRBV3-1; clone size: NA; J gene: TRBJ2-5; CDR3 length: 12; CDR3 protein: CASSQSQSRQYF
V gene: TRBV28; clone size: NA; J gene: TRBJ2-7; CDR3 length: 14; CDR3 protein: CASGLAGSNYEQYF
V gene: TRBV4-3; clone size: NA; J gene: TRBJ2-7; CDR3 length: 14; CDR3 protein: CASSQDPRGHEQYF
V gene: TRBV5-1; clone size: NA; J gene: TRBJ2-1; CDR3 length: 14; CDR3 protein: CASSLTGNYNEQFF
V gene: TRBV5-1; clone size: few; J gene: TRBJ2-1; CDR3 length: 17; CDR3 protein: CASSSAGATSPPDEQFF
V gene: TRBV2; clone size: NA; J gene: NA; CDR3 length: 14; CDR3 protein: CASRTDGSSYEQYF
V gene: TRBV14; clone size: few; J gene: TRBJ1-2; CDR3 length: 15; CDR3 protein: CASSRGGNSNYGYTF
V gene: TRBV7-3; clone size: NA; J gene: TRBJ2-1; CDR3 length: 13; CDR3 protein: CASSLLGNNEQFF
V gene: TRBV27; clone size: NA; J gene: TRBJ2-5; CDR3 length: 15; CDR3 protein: CASSLERNLQETQYF